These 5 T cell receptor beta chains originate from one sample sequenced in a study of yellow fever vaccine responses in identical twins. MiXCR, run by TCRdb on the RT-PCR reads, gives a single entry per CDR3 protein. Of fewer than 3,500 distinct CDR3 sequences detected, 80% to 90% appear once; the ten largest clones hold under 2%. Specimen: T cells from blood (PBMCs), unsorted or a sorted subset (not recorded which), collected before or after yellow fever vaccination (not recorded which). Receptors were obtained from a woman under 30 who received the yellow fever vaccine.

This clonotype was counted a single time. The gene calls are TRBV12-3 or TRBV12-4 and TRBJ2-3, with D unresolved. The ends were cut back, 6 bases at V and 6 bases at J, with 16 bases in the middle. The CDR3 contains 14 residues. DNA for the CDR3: TGTGCCAGCAGCCGTCCCTCAGGTTCGGATACGCAGTATTTT. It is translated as CASSRPSGSDTQYF.

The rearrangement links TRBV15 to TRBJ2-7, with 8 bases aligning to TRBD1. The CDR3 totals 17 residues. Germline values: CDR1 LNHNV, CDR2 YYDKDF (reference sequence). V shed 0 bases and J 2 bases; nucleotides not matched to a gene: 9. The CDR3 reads CATSREQGGYLTYEQYF. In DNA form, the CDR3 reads TGTGCCACCAGCAGAGAACAGGGGGGATATCTCACCTACGAGCAGTACTTC.

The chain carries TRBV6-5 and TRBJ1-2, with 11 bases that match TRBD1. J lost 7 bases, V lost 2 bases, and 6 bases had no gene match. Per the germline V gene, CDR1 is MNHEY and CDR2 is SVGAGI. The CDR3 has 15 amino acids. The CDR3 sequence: CASSYRWDRGSGYTF. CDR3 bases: TGTGCCAGCAGTTACCGCTGGGACAGGGGGTCTGGCTACACCTTC.

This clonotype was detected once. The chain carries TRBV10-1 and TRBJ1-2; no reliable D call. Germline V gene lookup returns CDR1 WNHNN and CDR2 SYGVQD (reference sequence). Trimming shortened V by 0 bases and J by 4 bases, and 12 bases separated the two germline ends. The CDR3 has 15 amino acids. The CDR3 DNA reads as TGCGCCAGCAGTGAGTCGAAGGTGCCCTTCTATGGCTACACCTTC. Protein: CASSESKVPFYGYTF.

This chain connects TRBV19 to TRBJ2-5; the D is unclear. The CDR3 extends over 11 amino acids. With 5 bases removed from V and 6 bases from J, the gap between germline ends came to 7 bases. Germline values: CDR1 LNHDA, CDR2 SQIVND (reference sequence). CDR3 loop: CASSDRQTQYF. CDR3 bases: TGTGCCAGTAGTGACCGACAGACCCAGTACTTC.